The 4 T cell receptor beta chains given below trace back to one sample, sequenced in a study of cytomegalovirus exposure and HLA in healthy donors. TCRdb keeps only in-frame clones here, not all; method: immunoSEQ multiplex PCR. Among some 76,000 clones, approximately 93% were seen once, and the ten largest hold more than 3%. Sequenced input: PBMCs. These receptors were collected from a woman aged 18-29 years in good health and CMV-seropositive.

The V and J genes are TRBV5-7 and TRBJ1-1, with D uncertain. TRBV5-7 qualifies as an ORF whose function is uncertain. The V end lost 1 base, the J end lost 0 bases, and 13 bases lay between the germline ends. CDR3 size: 16 residues. CDR3 sequence reads: CASSLRRGLMNTEAFF. CDR3 bases: TGTGCCAGCAGCTTGAGGCGGGGATTGATGAACACTGAAGCTTTCTTT.

This chain links TRBV28 with TRBJ1-1; a possible D gene is TRBD1 (5 bases). Germline CDR1 is MDHEN and CDR2 is SYDVKM. V was clipped by 3 bases and J by 5 bases, with 16 bases between them. The CDR3 extends over 15 amino acids. CDR3 in amino acids: CASSFFGRVRTEAFF. The DNA for the CDR3 is TGTGCCAGCAGTTTTTTTGGCAGGGTGAGGACTGAAGCTTTCTTT.

The V call is TRBV5-6, the J call TRBJ2-7; D might be TRBD2 (6 bases). The germline gives CDR1 SGHDT, CDR2 YYEEEE. CDR3 length: 14 amino acids. Trimming took 1 base from V and 6 from J, leaving 14 bases between them. CDR3 region: CASSLLRRGPEQYF. CDR3 bases: TGTGCCAGCAGCTTGTTACGGCGGGGCCCCGAGCAGTACTTC.

V gene TRBV19 combines with J gene TRBJ2-5; TRBD1 might be the D (5 bases). CDR1 is LNHDA and CDR2 is SQIVND in the germline V gene (reference sequence). The ends were cut back, 5 bases at V and 4 bases at J, with 20 bases in the middle. The CDR3 runs to 16 residues. CDR3 sequence reads: CASSPLGQGRRETQYF. The CDR3 DNA sequence: TGTGCCAGTAGTCCCCTGGGGCAGGGAAGACGAGAGACCCAGTACTTC.